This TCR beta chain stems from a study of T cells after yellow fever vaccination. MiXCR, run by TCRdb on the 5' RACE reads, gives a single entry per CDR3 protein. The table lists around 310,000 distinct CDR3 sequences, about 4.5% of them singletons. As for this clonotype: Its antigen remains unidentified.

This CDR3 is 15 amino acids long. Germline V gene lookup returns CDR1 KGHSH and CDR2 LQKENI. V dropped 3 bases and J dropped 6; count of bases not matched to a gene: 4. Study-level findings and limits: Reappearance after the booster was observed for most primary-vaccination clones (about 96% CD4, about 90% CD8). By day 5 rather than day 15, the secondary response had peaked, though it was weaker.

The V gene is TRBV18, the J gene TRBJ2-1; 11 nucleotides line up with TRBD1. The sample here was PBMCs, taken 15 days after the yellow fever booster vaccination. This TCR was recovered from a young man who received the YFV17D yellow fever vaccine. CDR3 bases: TGTGCCAGCTCACCGGGACAGGGGGTGCGCAATGAGCAGTTCTTC. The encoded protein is CASSPGQGVRNEQFF.